Each of the 14 T cell receptor beta chains below was sequenced from the same sample in a study of blood T cells in healthy people across ages. A second PCR of about 7 to 12 cycles used a sample-barcoded 5' primer and a J-beta primer mix. MiXCR, applied by TCRdb to the 5' RACE reads, yields one record per CDR3 protein. The sample lists fewer than 800,000 distinct CDR3 sequences, more than 20% occurring once. The sample was also linked to a second study, of T cells of mothers and their children.

Specimen: blood. The receptors shown here come from a boy aged 5-17 years in good health.

Ten or more counts support this clonotype. The chain joins TRBV28 to TRBJ2-7, with 8 bases fitting TRBD1. The germline V gene has CDR1 MDHEN and CDR2 SYDVKM. This CDR3 contains 14 residues. After removal of 5 bases from V and 2 bases from J, the junction contained 5 bases not matched to a gene. In nucleotides, the CDR3 is TGTGCCAGCAGTGGCGGACAGGGCCCCTACGAGCAGTACTTC. Translated: CASSGGQGPYEQYF.

The genes are TRBV20-1 and TRBJ1-2, with unresolved D. V shed 1 base and J shed 3 bases, with 9 bases lying between them. Germline CDR1 and CDR2: DFQATT and SNEGSKA (reference sequence). CDR3 length equals 13 residues. The CDR3 DNA follows: TGCAGTGCTAGAGCCCCGGGAGACTATGGCTACACCTTC. Amino acids: CSARAPGDYGYTF.

The CDR3 DNA reads as TGTGCCAGCAGTGAAAGAACCGAAGAGACCCAGTACTTC. Protein sequence: CASSERTEETQYF. The J gene is TRBJ2-5, the V gene TRBV2; no definite D call. CDR1 is SNHLY, CDR2 FYNNEI, per germline. CDR3 length equals 13 residues. V lost 2 bases and J lost 3, with 7 bases in between.

The chain recombines TRBV7-2 with TRBJ2-3; D remains unclear. This CDR3 is 14 amino acids long. Deletions cut 5 bases from V and 4 bases from J, with 13 bases between. Germline CDR1 reads SGHTA; CDR2 reads FQGNSA. CDR3 bases: TGTGCCAGCAGCCGTGCCGGGTCCTCAGATACGCAGTATTTT. Its translation is CASSRAGSSDTQYF.

This clonotype is a singleton in its sample. The chain joins TRBV6-1 to TRBJ2-1, with 7 bases that match TRBD2. V trimming: 4 bases; J trimming: 6 bases; junction bases outside the gene matches: 12. CDR3 length: 16 amino acids. CDR1 is MNHNS and CDR2 is SASEGT in the germline V gene. This chain's CDR3 is CASSALEGLAANEQFF. The DNA for the CDR3 is TGTGCCAGCAGTGCCCTTGAAGGTCTAGCGGCCAATGAGCAGTTCTTC.

This clonotype turned up a few times. The rearrangement links TRBV7-9 to TRBJ2-5, with TRBD2 matching over 7 bases. The germline V gene has CDR1 SEHNR and CDR2 FQNEAQ (reference sequence). With V trimmed by 2 bases and J by 5 bases, 8 bases remained unmatched. This CDR3 contains 15 residues. This CDR3 reads CASSLQLAIWETQYF. CDR3 DNA: TGTGCCAGCAGCTTACAACTAGCGATCTGGGAGACCCAGTACTTC.

The V and J genes are TRBV21-1 and TRBJ2-7; the table assigns TRBD1, which was not confirmed against the DNA. TRBV21-1 is a known pseudogene. This CDR3 contains 16 residues. Here the CDR3 reads CASSRPAGGQGYEQYF. CDR3 bases: TGTGCCAGCAGCAGACCGGCGGGAGGACAGGGCTACGAGCAGTACTTC.

This clonotype has a single count. The gene calls are TRBV7-8 and TRBJ2-7; TRBD2 is a possible D gene (6 bases). The CDR3 sequence is 14 residues long. Germline lookup yields CDR1 SGHVS and CDR2 FQNEAQ. Trimming removed 1 base at V and 7 bases at J, with 14 bases between. Here the CDR3 reads CASSLVSPGREQYF. In DNA form, the CDR3 reads TGTGCCAGCAGCTTAGTATCCCCGGGGAGGGAGCAGTACTTC.

This sequence joins TRBV7-8 and TRBJ2-1; 12 nucleotides agree with TRBD2. CDR1 is SGHVS, CDR2 FQNEAQ, per germline. J lost 0 bases, V lost 2 bases, and 8 bases had no gene match. This CDR3 contains 19 residues. The CDR3 nucleotides read TGTGCCAGCAGCTTACCGGGACTAGCGGGCCTCAGCTCCTACAATGAGCAGTTCTTC. Amino acids: CASSLPGLAGLSSYNEQFF.

The V and J genes are TRBV7-3 and TRBJ2-3; D not resolved. CDR1 is SGHTA, CDR2 FQGTGA, per germline. Trimming cost V 6 bases and J 2 bases, with 15 bases left between them. The CDR3 contains 15 residues. In DNA form, the CDR3 reads TGTGCCAGCAGTCCTTGGTTAGCAAACACAGATACGCAGTATTTT. Its protein product is CASSPWLANTDTQYF. Full variable domain (rest looked up from reference TRBV7-3 and TRBJ2-3): GAGVSQTPSNKVTEKGKYVELRCDPISGHTALYWYRQSLGQGPEFLIYFQGTGAADDSGLPNDRFFAVRPEGSVSTLKIQRTERGDSAVYLCASSPWLANTDTQYFGPGTRLTVL.

In this sample, this clonotype turned up a few times. This rearrangement joins TRBV25-1 to TRBJ2-7; D gene ambiguous. The V end lost 4 bases, the J end lost 0 bases, and 10 bases lay between the germline ends. CDR3 length: 14 residues. Germline lookup yields CDR1 MGHDK and CDR2 SYGVNS. The CDR3 sequence is CASSVAPNSYEQYF. The CDR3 coding sequence is TGTGCCAGCAGTGTTGCACCAAACTCCTACGAGCAGTACTTC.

The chain uses TRBV10-3 and TRBJ2-1; 7 nucleotides line up with TRBD2. Trimming at V came to 5 bases and at J to 1 base, leaving 2 bases not matched to a gene. The CDR3 is 14 amino acids. CDR1 and CDR2 (germline): ENHRY, SYGVKD. The CDR3: CAISLGGSYNEQFF. CDR3 nucleotides: TGTGCCATCAGTTTGGGAGGGTCCTACAATGAGCAGTTCTTC.

J is TRBJ2-1 and V is TRBV7-3, with 7 bases fitting TRBD2. The CDR3 loop spans 18 amino acids. The V gene's germline CDR1 is SGHTA and CDR2 FQGTGA. V dropped 2 bases and J dropped 2; count of bases not matched to a gene: 12. The CDR3 sequence: CASSLRASGPPPYNEQFF. The CDR3 region has the DNA TGTGCCAGCAGCTTACGGGCTAGCGGTCCTCCCCCCTACAATGAGCAGTTCTTC.

This clonotype was found a few times. The chain has TRBV29-1 and TRBJ2-5; the D gene is possibly TRBD1 (5 bases). The DNA matches TRBJ2-7 better at its end, which makes the J call doubtful. The germline V gene has CDR1 SQVTM and CDR2 ANQGSEA. CDR3 length: 12 residues. The CDR3 loop is CSVEGLADEQYF. The DNA of the CDR3 is TGCAGCGTTGAGGGGCTTGCCGACGAGCAGTACTTC.